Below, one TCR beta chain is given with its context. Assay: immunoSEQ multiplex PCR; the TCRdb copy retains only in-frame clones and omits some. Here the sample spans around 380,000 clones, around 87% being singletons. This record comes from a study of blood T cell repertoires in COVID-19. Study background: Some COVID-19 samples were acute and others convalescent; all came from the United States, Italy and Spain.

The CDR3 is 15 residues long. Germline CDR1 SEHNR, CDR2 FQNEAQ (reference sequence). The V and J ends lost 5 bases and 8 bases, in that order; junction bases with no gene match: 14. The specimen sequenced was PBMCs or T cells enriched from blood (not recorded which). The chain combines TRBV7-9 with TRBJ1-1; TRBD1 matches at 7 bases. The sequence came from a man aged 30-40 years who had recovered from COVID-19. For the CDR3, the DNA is TGTGCCAGCAGCGTCGACAGGGCCTGGCCGAGGGAAGCTTTCTTT. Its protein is CASSVDRAWPREAFF.